The rows below give T cell receptor beta chains drawn from one sample of a study of Graves' ophthalmopathy and Graves' hyperthyroidism. From the multiplex PCR reads, TCRdb called clonotypes with MiXCR, one entry per CDR3 protein. The sample carries roughly 51,000 distinct CDR3 sequences, less than 65% recorded once. The sequenced sample consisted of peripheral blood. These receptors were collected from an adult man with Graves' ophthalmopathy. CDR3s include the opening cysteine and the closing phenylalanine or tryptophan. Each record gives: CDR3 protein, V gene, clone size. Size is stated for part of the rows, as once, few or many counts, or as a class when the clone is expanded.

cdr3_aa: CASSFRDPTGELFF; v_call: TRBV6-5; clone_size: many
cdr3_aa: CASSVPFRVAIFLCANYGYTF; v_call: TRBV2; clone_size: NA
cdr3_aa: CASKASGRNTEAFF; v_call: TRBV10-2; clone_size: few
cdr3_aa: CASSLTGGSEDYGYTF; v_call: TRBV7-3; clone_size: many
cdr3_aa: CASSRERDTQYF; v_call: TRBV7-2; clone_size: NA
cdr3_aa: CASRYGTGAHNEQFF; v_call: TRBV19; clone_size: many
cdr3_aa: CASSYGDGETQYF; v_call: TRBV12-3/TRBV12-4; clone_size: many
cdr3_aa: CAISESGTGISVRSPLHF; v_call: TRBV10-3; clone_size: NA
cdr3_aa: CASSMDRDYGYTF; v_call: TRBV4-2; clone_size: NA
cdr3_aa: CALGQPQLGGYTF; v_call: TRBV30; clone_size: many
cdr3_aa: CASSQEAAGADTQYF; v_call: TRBV4-2; clone_size: once
cdr3_aa: CASSEGLPEQFF; v_call: TRBV2; clone_size: NA
cdr3_aa: CSAVSGPQRADTQYF; v_call: TRBV20-1; clone_size: NA
cdr3_aa: CASSQETWETQYF; v_call: TRBV14; clone_size: few
cdr3_aa: CASRGASGNYEQYF; v_call: TRBV10-2; clone_size: NA
cdr3_aa: CASSEMTGEGTQYF; v_call: TRBV6-1; clone_size: many
cdr3_aa: CATSDPGTATTGELFF; v_call: TRBV24-1; clone_size: few
cdr3_aa: CASSQRTSGNSPLHF; v_call: TRBV5-1; clone_size: NA
cdr3_aa: CASSAYASLRADTQYF; v_call: TRBV11-1; clone_size: NA
cdr3_aa: CATSEFGGYNEQFF; v_call: TRBV24-1; clone_size: NA
cdr3_aa: CSARQGVLAEAFF; v_call: TRBV20-1; clone_size: NA
cdr3_aa: CASSLRAGGSIETQYF; v_call: TRBV7-3; clone_size: NA
cdr3_aa: CATSGDSSNEAFF; v_call: TRBV24-1; clone_size: NA
cdr3_aa: CASSQGVGATRTDTQYF; v_call: TRBV4-1; clone_size: many
cdr3_aa: CASSLDRGNEQFF; v_call: TRBV7-7; clone_size: medium-sized
cdr3_aa: CASSFGTGVGTEAFF; v_call: TRBV5-1; clone_size: NA
cdr3_aa: CSPARGGETQYF; v_call: TRBV29-1; clone_size: NA
cdr3_aa: CASTPTISTDTQYF; v_call: TRBV7-2; clone_size: NA
cdr3_aa: CASSFQTPSSYNEQFF; v_call: TRBV12-3/TRBV12-4; clone_size: many
cdr3_aa: CASSETGGNIQYF; v_call: TRBV5-4; clone_size: many
cdr3_aa: CASSRDRGLSYEQYF; v_call: TRBV28; clone_size: many
cdr3_aa: CASSQEDGGQNSYEQYF; v_call: TRBV4-2; clone_size: many
cdr3_aa: CASSYSLVSGELFF; v_call: TRBV6-5; clone_size: NA
cdr3_aa: CAISSVGDSPLHF; v_call: TRBV10-3; clone_size: NA
cdr3_aa: CATSPGDEQFF; v_call: TRBV25-1; clone_size: few
cdr3_aa: CSAGELETQYF; v_call: TRBV20-1; clone_size: NA
cdr3_aa: CASSIDQHNEQFF; v_call: TRBV19; clone_size: few
cdr3_aa: CASSIRQDTDTQYF; v_call: TRBV19; clone_size: NA